These 3 T cell receptor beta chains came from one sample sequenced in a study of CD8+CD57+ T cells in acquired aplastic anemia. TCR beta VDJ and CDR3 were profiled, and genomic DNA was the template. TCRdb passed the reads through MiXCR, listing each CDR3 protein once. The table has approximately 99,000 distinct CDR3 sequences, 51% seen once. The specimen sequenced was sorted CD4+, CD8+, or CD8+CD57+ T cells (not recorded which) from PBMCs. These receptors all come from a human donor in good health, serving as a control.

V gene TRBV11-1 combines with J gene TRBJ2-7; TRBD2 aligns across 12 bases. The CDR3 is made up of 16 amino acids. V lost 4 bases to trimming and J lost 3 bases; unmatched junction nucleotides: 7. CDR1 is SGHAT, CDR2 FQDESV, per germline (reference sequence). This CDR3 is CASSSTSGGQSYEQYF. As DNA, the CDR3 is TGTGCCAGCAGCTCGACTAGCGGGGGCCAGAGCTACGAGCAGTACTTC.

The chain combines TRBV19 with TRBJ1-6; TRBD1 agrees at 8 bases. Germline-derived CDR1 and CDR2 are LNHDA and SQIVND (reference sequence). Germline trimming cut 0 bases from V and 7 bases from J; bases unmatched to any gene: 2. The CDR3 contains 15 residues. The CDR3 DNA reads as TGTGCCAGTAGTATAGATCAGGGGGCAAATTCACCCCTCCACTTT. It translates to CASSIDQGANSPLHF.

As regards this clonotype: No conserved phenylalanine or tryptophan ends this CDR3, so it is likely a read error. V gene TRBV19 combines with J gene TRBJ1-1; maybe TRBD1 (5 bases). Germline V CDR1 and CDR2: LNHDA, SQIVND (reference sequence). V gave up 1 base and J gave up 2 bases, with 8 bases separating them. This CDR3 is built from 14 residues. In DNA form, the CDR3 reads TGTGCCAGTAGTATAGTGACAGCCAACACTGAAGCTTTCGTT. Translated: CASSIVTANTEAFV.